The present entry profiles one T cell receptor beta chain with its context. V lost 3 bases and J lost 4; bases outside the gene matches: 3. The V gene's germline CDR1 is SNHLY and CDR2 FYNNEI. The CDR3 covers 15 residues. This sample was taken from a study of blood T cell repertoires in COVID-19. Sequenced by immunoSEQ multiplex PCR; TCRdb stores in-frame clones only, minus some. Of about 120,000 clones in the sample, around nine tenths were seen once. The clonotype comes from a woman of 80 years or more with acute or convalescent COVID-19. V gene TRBV2 combines with J gene TRBJ1-6, with 7 nucleotides matching TRBD1. Sequenced sample: peripheral blood. The CDR3: CASSDGQAYNSPLHF. DNA for the CDR3: TGTGCCAGCAGTGACGGACAGGCTTATAATTCACCCCTCCACTTT.